A single sample gave rise to the 22 T cell receptor beta chains below, sequenced in a study of CD8 T cells in Susac syndrome. Random hexamers were used to reverse transcribe roughly 0.45 to 1 ug of RNA. Each CDR3 protein is one row after TCRdb ran MiXCR on the immunoSEQ multiplex PCR reads. Among 95,000 to 150,000 distinct CDR3 sequences listed, roughly 94% were seen once. Sequenced material: CD8+ T cells from PBMCs. These receptors were taken from a human donor with Susac syndrome.

The chain recombines TRBV5-1 with TRBJ1-2; 7 positions agree with TRBD1. Per the germline V gene, CDR1 is SGHRS and CDR2 is YFSETQ. Trimming at V came to 3 bases and at J to 8 bases, leaving 4 bases not matched to a gene. The CDR3 spans 12 residues. The CDR3 is CASSSGQLGYTF. CDR3 bases: TGCGCCAGCAGCTCGGGACAGCTCGGCTACACCTTC.

This clonotype has a single count. V usage is TRBV7-9 and J usage is TRBJ2-5, with no clear D. The germline V gene encodes CDR1 SEHNR and CDR2 FQNEAQ (reference sequence). This CDR3 is 12 amino acids long. Trimming shortened V by 0 bases and J by 5 bases, and 4 bases separated the two germline ends. For the CDR3, the DNA is TGTGCCAGCAGCTTAGCGACGGAGACCCAGTACTTC. Protein: CASSLATETQYF. Full variable domain (rest looked up from reference TRBV7-9 and TRBJ2-5): DTGVSQNPRHKITKRGQNVTFRCDPISEHNRLYWYRQTLGQGPEFLTYFQNEAQLEKSRLLSDRFSAERPKGSFSTLEIQRTEQGDSAMYLCASSLATETQYFGPGTRLLVL.

The rearrangement links TRBV15 to TRBJ1-1; the D is unclear. V dropped 0 bases and J dropped 2 bases, with 7 bases sitting between them. Per the germline V gene, CDR1 is LNHNV and CDR2 is YYDKDF (reference sequence). The CDR3 has 14 amino acids. The CDR3 is CATSRDRGNTEAFF. The CDR3 bases are TGTGCCACCAGCAGAGATCGCGGTAACACTGAAGCTTTCTTT.

This rearrangement joins TRBV27 to TRBJ2-1; a weak D match, TRBD2 (5 bases). Germline V lookup: CDR1 MNHEY, CDR2 SMNVEV (reference sequence). This CDR3 has 13 residues. Trimming removed 6 bases from V and 3 bases from J, with 9 bases in between. The CDR3 protein is CASSPRDYNEQFF. CDR3 DNA sequence: TGTGCCAGCAGCCCTCGGGACTACAATGAGCAGTTCTTC.

V usage is TRBV7-3 and J usage is TRBJ2-2; D possibly corresponds to TRBD1 (5 bases). Trimming shortened V by 5 bases and J by 5 bases, and 12 bases separated the two germline ends. The CDR3 runs to 14 residues. Germline CDR1 SGHTA, CDR2 FQGTGA. DNA of the CDR3: TGTGCCAGCAGCCCTAACCAGGGAACCGGGGAGCTGTTTTTT. This sequence encodes CASSPNQGTGELFF. Complete variable domain (other parts from reference TRBV7-3 and TRBJ2-2): GAGVSQTPSNKVTEKGKYVELRCDPISGHTALYWYRQSLGQGPEFLIYFQGTGAADDSGLPNDRFFAVRPEGSVSTLKIQRTERGDSAVYLCASSPNQGTGELFFGEGSRLTVL.

The V and J genes are TRBV15 and TRBJ2-5, with D hard to call. V was shortened by 5 bases and J by 0 bases, with 10 bases between the two germline ends. This CDR3 is built from 14 residues. The germline gives CDR1 LNHNV, CDR2 YYDKDF (reference sequence). The CDR3 reads CATSEHPNQETQYF. CDR3 in DNA: TGTGCCACCAGCGAACACCCTAACCAAGAGACCCAGTACTTC.

V and J are TRBV27 and TRBJ2-7; 7 bases match TRBD2. V was clipped by 2 bases and J by 2 bases; unmatched bases: 6. Germline-derived CDR1 and CDR2 are MNHEY and SMNVEV (reference sequence). This CDR3 contains 15 residues. CDR3 sequence (DNA): TGTGCCAGCAGTTTACAAGGGACTACCGCCTACGAGCAGTACTTC. Protein product: CASSLQGTTAYEQYF.

V and J are TRBV11-2 and TRBJ1-2; D gene unclear. Trimming shortened V by 6 bases and J by 8 bases, and 16 bases separated the two germline ends. CDR3 size: 13 residues. The germline V gene encodes CDR1 SGHAT and CDR2 FQNNGV. CDR3 nucleotides: TGTGCCAGCAGGCACATTTCAGATGAAGGCTACACCTTC. Translated, it gives CASRHISDEGYTF.

The rearrangement uses TRBV7-2 and TRBJ2-7; TRBD2 is a possible D gene (6 bases). CDR3 length: 13 amino acids. Germline V lookup: CDR1 SGHTA, CDR2 FQGNSA. The V end lost 4 bases, the J end lost 4 bases, and 11 bases lay between the germline ends. The CDR3 protein is CASSSMGGYEQYF. CDR3 DNA sequence: TGTGCCAGCAGCTCCATGGGGGGATACGAGCAGTACTTC.

CDR3: CAWMVGGNTEAFF. The CDR3 bases are TGTGCCTGGATGGTAGGAGGGAACACTGAAGCTTTCTTT. V is TRBV30 and J is TRBJ1-1; D unclear. The CDR3 consists of 13 residues. Per the germline V gene, CDR1 is GTSNPN and CDR2 is SVGIG (reference sequence). The V end was cut by 4 bases, the J end by 1 base, with 10 bases between. The full variable domain, with the rest looked up from reference TRBV30 and TRBJ1-1, is SQTIHQWPATLVQPVGSPLSLECTVEGTSNPNLYWYRQAAGRGLQLLFYSVGIGQISSEVPQNLSASRPQDRQFILSSKKLLLSDSGFYLCAWMVGGNTEAFFGQGTRLTVV.

This chain uses TRBV3-1 with TRBJ2-7; no definite D call. This CDR3 is 15 amino acids long. In germline, CDR1 is LGHDT, CDR2 YNNKEL (reference sequence). Between the trimmed V and J ends, which lost 1 base and 4 bases, there was a span of 14 bases. The CDR3 region has the DNA TGTGCCAGCAGCCAAGGCTCCCTGGTGGTTTACGAGCAGTACTTC. Translated, it gives CASSQGSLVVYEQYF.

This clonotype was counted once. The chain joins TRBV13 to TRBJ2-7; 9 bases are shared with TRBD1. The CDR3 contains 15 residues. Trimming removed 6 bases from V and 3 bases from J; junction bases left unmatched: 9. CDR1 is PRHDT, CDR2 FYEKMQ, per germline (reference sequence). CDR3 DNA sequence: TGTGCCAGCAGTGACCCGAGGACAGGGGACTACGAGCAGTACTTC. It specifies CASSDPRTGDYEQYF.

The rearrangement uses TRBV7-2 and TRBJ2-4; D tentatively fits TRBD1 or TRBD2 (5 bases each). This CDR3 comprises 17 residues. Germline values: CDR1 SGHTA, CDR2 FQGNSA. V lost 0 bases to trimming and J lost 7 bases, with 19 bases between them. CDR3 coding DNA: TGTGCCAGCAGCTTAGCGGAGTCGGGGCACGGTGGGAACATTCAGTACTTC. Its translation: CASSLAESGHGGNIQYF.

The chain joins TRBV12-3 or TRBV12-4 to TRBJ2-5; 8 bases are a match to TRBD2. V shed 11 bases, J shed 4 bases, and the junction held 15 bases outside the gene matches. The CDR3 loop spans 15 amino acids. The CDR3 reads CARPPPTSARETQYF. For the CDR3, the DNA is TGTGCCCGGCCCCCCCCGACTAGCGCGCGAGAGACCCAGTACTTC.

The chain employs TRBV15 and TRBJ2-5; D uncertain. V was clipped by 4 bases and J by 4 bases, with 16 bases between them. This CDR3 is built from 15 residues. Germline CDR1 and CDR2: LNHNV and YYDKDF (reference sequence). CDR3 sequence reads: CATSTTDITRETQYF. CDR3 bases: TGTGCCACCAGCACCACTGACATTACACGAGAGACCCAGTACTTC.

The chain joins TRBV6-1 to TRBJ1-5; maybe TRBD1 (6 bases). The CDR3 is 12 amino acids. V lost 8 bases to trimming and J lost 5 bases, with 10 bases between them. The germline V gene has CDR1 MNHNS and CDR2 SASEGT. The CDR3 DNA reads TGTGCCAGCGGGCAGGGGTATCAGCCCCAGCATTTT. It translates to CASGQGYQPQHF.

The chain joins TRBV11-3 to TRBJ1-1; 7 bases fit TRBD1. After removal of 5 bases from V and 7 bases from J, the junction contained 4 bases not matched to a gene. Germline-derived CDR1 and CDR2 are SGHNT and YENEEA. The CDR3 has 12 amino acids. The CDR3 loop is CASSPRDSEAFF. CDR3 bases: TGTGCCAGCAGCCCTCGGGACAGTGAAGCTTTCTTT.

The rearrangement uses TRBV20-1 and TRBJ1-2; 8 bases are a match to TRBD1. The CDR3 is 10 amino acids. From germline, CDR1 is DFQATT and CDR2 SNEGSKA (reference sequence). V lost 6 bases to trimming and J lost 13 bases; unmatched junction nucleotides: 7. CDR3 nucleotide sequence: TGCAGTGCGCCTCACAGGGGGGCCACCTTC. Its protein product is CSAPHRGATF.

The CDR3 sequence is CASSWDRESYEQYF. Written as DNA, the CDR3 is TGTGCCAGTAGTTGGGACAGGGAGTCCTACGAGCAGTACTTC. This chain uses TRBV19 with TRBJ2-7; 9 bases align to TRBD1. CDR3 length equals 14 residues. V shed 5 bases and J 1 base; nucleotides not matched to a gene: 3. In germline, CDR1 is LNHDA, CDR2 SQIVND (reference sequence).

This CDR3 reads CASSVDEAGDTDTQYF. The CDR3 nucleotides are TGTGCCAGCAGCGTAGATGAGGCGGGGGACACAGATACGCAGTATTTT. V is TRBV9 and J is TRBJ2-3, with 7 bases that match TRBD2. The CDR3 runs 16 residues. The germline V gene encodes CDR1 SGDLS and CDR2 YYNGEE. Trimming took 0 bases from V and 2 from J; bases not matched to a gene: 6.

This clonotype was seen just once. The chain combines TRBV7-9 with TRBJ1-5, with D uncertain. From germline, CDR1 is SEHNR and CDR2 FQNEAQ (reference sequence). The ends were cut back, 1 base at V and 4 bases at J, with 11 bases in the middle. The CDR3 sequence is 15 residues long. CDR3 amino acids: CASSLGSTDNQPQHF. For the CDR3, the DNA is TGTGCCAGCAGCTTAGGTTCGACGGATAATCAGCCCCAGCATTTT.

V gene TRBV19 combines with J gene TRBJ2-1; D gene unclear. This CDR3 spans 13 amino acids. V lost 3 bases to trimming and J lost 6 bases, with 9 bases between them. From germline, CDR1 is LNHDA and CDR2 SQIVND (reference sequence). CDR3 nucleotide sequence: TGTGCCAGTAGTATGGGTGTTGTCAATGAGCAGTTCTTC. As protein: CASSMGVVNEQFF.